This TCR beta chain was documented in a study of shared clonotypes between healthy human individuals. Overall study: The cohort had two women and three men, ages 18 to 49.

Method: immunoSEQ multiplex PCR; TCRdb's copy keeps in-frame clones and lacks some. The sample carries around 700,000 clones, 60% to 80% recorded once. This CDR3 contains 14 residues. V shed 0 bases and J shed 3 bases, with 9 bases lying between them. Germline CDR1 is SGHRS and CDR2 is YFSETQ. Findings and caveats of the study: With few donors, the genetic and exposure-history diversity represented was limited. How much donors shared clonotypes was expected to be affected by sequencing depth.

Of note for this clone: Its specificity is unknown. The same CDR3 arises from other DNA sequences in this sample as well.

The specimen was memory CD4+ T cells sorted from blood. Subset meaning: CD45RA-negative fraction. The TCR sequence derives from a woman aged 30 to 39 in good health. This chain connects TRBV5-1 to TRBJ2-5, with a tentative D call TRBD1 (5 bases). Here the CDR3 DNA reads TGCGCCAGCAGCTTGGGGGCAGGGAAAGAGACCCAGTACTTC. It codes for CASSLGAGKETQYF.